These T cell receptor beta chains were read from a single sample in a study of cytomegalovirus exposure and HLA in healthy donors. Sequencing was performed with immunoSEQ multiplex PCR; in TCRdb, only in-frame clones are kept and a portion is missing. Here the sample spans roughly 220,000 clones, around 64% being singletons. Source material: PBMCs. The receptors were gathered from a man aged 40-49 years in good health and CMV-seropositive. Each CDR3 is given with its conserved first and last residue. The D gene is left open where the match is weak. Not all rows give a size; the values are once, few, many and, for expanded clones, a class.

CDR3: CASSLAGGQYNEQFF
DNA: TGCGCCAGCAGCCTAGCGGGGGGGCAATACAATGAGCAGTTCTTC
size: once
V: TRBV4-1
D: TRBD2
length: 15
J: TRBJ2-1

CDR3: CASSLSGANTEAFF
DNA: TGTGCCAGCAGCTTATCTGGGGCGAACACTGAAGCTTTCTTT
size: NA
V: TRBV11-3
D: NA
length: 14
J: TRBJ1-1

CDR3: CASSLRSAGGETQYF
DNA: TGTGCCAGCAGCTTAAGGTCGGCAGGAGGAGAGACCCAGTACTTC
size: NA
V: TRBV11-3
D: NA
length: 15
J: TRBJ2-5

CDR3: CSSSLVSNYGYTF
DNA: TGTTCCAGCAGCTTAGTGAGTAACTATGGCTACACCTTC
size: NA
V: TRBV7-9
D: NA
length: 13
J: TRBJ1-2

CDR3: CASSEFGRGNTEAFF
DNA: TGTGCCAGCAGTGAATTTGGCAGGGGGAACACTGAAGCTTTCTTT
size: NA
V: TRBV25-1
D: NA
length: 15
J: TRBJ1-1

CDR3: CASSRNSGGRNGPGELFF
DNA: TGTGCCAGCAGCCGTAATAGCGGGGGGCGGAACGGGCCCGGGGAGCTGTTTTTT
size: NA
V: TRBV4-2
D: TRBD2
length: 18
J: TRBJ2-2

CDR3: CASSVGSGGGQPQHF
DNA: TGTGCCAGCAGCGTAGGGTCGGGGGGCGGCCAGCCCCAGCATTTT
size: NA
V: TRBV27
D: NA
length: 15
J: TRBJ1-5

CDR3: CASSLVSPGVSGANVLTF
DNA: TGTGCCAGCAGTTTAGTCTCCCCCGGGGTCTCTGGGGCCAACGTCCTGACTTTC
size: few
V: TRBV28
D: NA
length: 18
J: TRBJ2-6

CDR3: CASSSRTGASYEQYF
DNA: TGTGCCAGCAGCTCACGAACAGGGGCCAGCTACGAGCAGTACTTC
size: NA
V: TRBV7-8
D: TRBD1
length: 15
J: TRBJ2-7

CDR3: CASSDRGLAETQYF
DNA: TGTGCCAGCAGTGACAGGGGGCTAGCGGAGACCCAGTACTTC
size: NA
V: TRBV2
D: TRBD1
length: 14
J: TRBJ2-5

CDR3: CSARQGDQPQHF
DNA: TGCAGCGCCCGACAGGGGGATCAGCCCCAGCATTTT
size: NA
V: TRBV29-1
D: TRBD1
length: 12
J: TRBJ1-5

CDR3: CASSIGTGRTYEQYF
DNA: TGTGCCAGTAGTATAGGGACAGGCCGGACCTACGAGCAGTACTTC
size: NA
V: TRBV19
D: TRBD1
length: 15
J: TRBJ2-7

CDR3: CASSYDRDEKLFF
DNA: TGTGCCAGCAGCTACGACAGGGACGAAAAACTGTTTTTT
size: NA
V: TRBV5-6
D: TRBD1
length: 13
J: TRBJ1-4

CDR3: CASSLQGYNEQFF
DNA: TGTGCCAGCAGCTTGCAGGGTTACAATGAGCAGTTCTTC
size: NA
V: TRBV5-4
D: NA
length: 13
J: TRBJ2-1

CDR3: CASRTGGARGYGYTF
DNA: TGTGCCAGTAGAACAGGGGGCGCGAGGGGATATGGCTACACCTTC
size: NA
V: TRBV27
D: TRBD1
length: 15
J: TRBJ1-2

CDR3: CASSEGEGDPSTDTQYF
DNA: TGCGCCAGCAGTGAGGGGGAGGGGGACCCTAGCACAGATACGCAGTATTTT
size: NA
V: TRBV10-1
D: NA
length: 17
J: TRBJ2-3

CDR3: CARPSPWIVGSGGELFF
DNA: TGTGCCAGACCTTCCCCTTGGATAGTTGGATCGGGCGGGGAGCTGTTTTTT
size: NA
V: TRBV6-4
D: NA
length: 17
J: TRBJ2-2

CDR3: CASSSTAKRGNYGYTF
DNA: TGTGCCAGCAGTTCCACGGCCAAACGGGGGAACTATGGCTACACCTTC
size: NA
V: TRBV6-5
D: NA
length: 16
J: TRBJ1-2

CDR3: CAISAPEREQFF
DNA: TGTGCCATCAGTGCCCCCGAGAGGGAGCAGTTCTTC
size: NA
V: TRBV10-3
D: NA
length: 12
J: TRBJ2-1

CDR3: CASSFTSRDRQETQYF
DNA: TGTGCCAGCAGCTTCACCAGTAGGGACAGACAAGAGACCCAGTACTTC
size: NA
V: TRBV11-2
D: TRBD1
length: 16
J: TRBJ2-5

CDR3: CASSSDTATEAFF
DNA: TGTGCCAGTAGCTCGGACACGGCCACTGAAGCTTTCTTT
size: few
V: TRBV19
D: NA
length: 13
J: TRBJ1-1

CDR3: CASSPRQGIEKLFF
DNA: TGTGCCAGCAGCCCTCGCCAGGGGATTGAAAAACTGTTTTTT
size: NA
V: TRBV6-1
D: NA
length: 14
J: TRBJ1-4

CDR3: CASSNAAGGVYGYTF
DNA: TGTGCCAGTAGTAACGCTGCGGGGGGCGTCTATGGCTACACCTTC
size: NA
V: TRBV19
D: NA
length: 15
J: TRBJ1-2

CDR3: CASSALGTEPLHF
DNA: TGTGCCAGCAGTGCCCTGGGGACAGAACCCCTCCACTTT
size: few
V: TRBV25-1
D: TRBD1
length: 13
J: TRBJ1-6

CDR3: CASKASGGANGGELFF
DNA: TGTGCCAGTAAGGCTAGCGGGGGGGCTAACGGCGGGGAGCTGTTTTTT
size: NA
V: TRBV19
D: TRBD2
length: 16
J: TRBJ2-2

CDR3: CASSLTGLGSNEQFF
DNA: TGTGCCAGCAGCCTTACGGGACTAGGAAGCAATGAGCAGTTCTTC
size: NA
V: TRBV2
D: TRBD2
length: 15
J: TRBJ2-1

CDR3: CASIPVGVVIPNYGYTF
DNA: TGTGCCAGCATCCCGGTCGGGGTAGTGATACCTAACTATGGCTACACCTTC
size: NA
V: TRBV28
D: NA
length: 17
J: TRBJ1-2

CDR3: CASSQASGTPDTQYF
DNA: TGTGCCAGCAGCCAAGCCAGCGGGACCCCAGATACGCAGTATTTT
size: few
V: TRBV4-2
D: TRBD2
length: 15
J: TRBJ2-3

CDR3: CASSQESLMNTEAFF
DNA: TGTGCCAGCAGCCAAGAGAGTTTAATGAACACTGAAGCTTTCTTT
size: NA
V: TRBV4-2
D: NA
length: 15
J: TRBJ1-1

CDR3: CASSKTLNTEAFF
DNA: TGTGCCAGTAGTAAGACACTGAACACTGAAGCTTTCTTT
size: NA
V: TRBV19
D: NA
length: 13
J: TRBJ1-1

CDR3: CASSLRRGGNEQFF
DNA: TGTGCCAGCAGCTTACGGCGGGGGGGCAATGAGCAGTTCTTC
size: NA
V: TRBV7-6
D: TRBD2
length: 14
J: TRBJ2-1

CDR3: CASSDYRANEQFF
DNA: TGTGCCAGCAGCGATTACAGGGCTAATGAGCAGTTCTTC
size: NA
V: TRBV5-6
D: NA
length: 13
J: TRBJ2-1